A selection of T cell receptor beta chains follows, all from one sample in a study of cytomegalovirus exposure and HLA in healthy donors. The data were produced by immunoSEQ multiplex PCR, yet TCRdb's version contains in-frame clones alone and is incomplete. Seen here are 150,000 to 200,000 clones, roughly 88% observed once, and the top ten hold about 9.3%. Input material: PBMCs. These receptor sequences come from a man aged 18 to 35 in good health and CMV-seropositive. Both conserved end residues are part of each CDR3. The order of the fields is clone size, J gene, V gene, D gene, CDR3 DNA, CDR3 protein. D genes are given only for firm matches. The size of a clone is reported for some rows only, either as once, few or many, or as a class for expanded clones.

once | TRBJ2-7 | TRBV2 | . | TGTGCCAGCACTCCGACACATTCCGTCAGGGCCCCCTACGAGCAGTACTTC | CASTPTHSVRAPYEQYF
. | TRBJ2-7 | TRBV29-1 | TRBD2 | TGCAGCGTTGAAGATTTTCCTCTCTTGTCCAGCGGGGCTTACGAGCAGTACTTC | CSVEDFPLLSSGAYEQYF
few | TRBJ1-6 | TRBV27 | . | TGTGCCAGCAAGGCCTTTAGCGGGCCTTCACCCCTCCACTTT | CASKAFSGPSPLHF
. | TRBJ2-7 | TRBV19 | . | TGTGCCAGTAGTTCCCGGCAGGGTGGAGAGTACGAGCAGTACTTC | CASSSRQGGEYEQYF
. | TRBJ1-3 | TRBV7-8 | . | TGTGCCAGCAGCACCACAGGGAGCTCTGGAAACACCATATATTTT | CASSTTGSSGNTIYF
once | TRBJ1-4 | TRBV5-1 | . | TGCGCCAGCAGTTATAGCGGGCAGGGAAATGAAAAACTGTTTTTT | CASSYSGQGNEKLFF
once | TRBJ2-7 | TRBV21-1 | . | TGTGCCAGCAGCAACCCCTTTCTCGCGACAGGGCATTTATCCTACGAGCAGTACTTC | CASSNPFLATGHLSYEQYF
. | TRBJ2-7 | TRBV27 | . | TGTGCCAGCAGTTCAATAGGGGGAGAGCAGTACTTC | CASSSIGGEQYF
. | TRBJ1-4 | TRBV5-1 | TRBD1 | TGCGCCAGCAGCCTAGGGACAGGACCGGAAAAACTGTTTTTT | CASSLGTGPEKLFF
. | TRBJ2-1 | TRBV5-6 | TRBD1 | TGTGCCAGCACTCATGGACAGGGGGCCTACAATGAGCAGTTCTTC | CASTHGQGAYNEQFF
. | TRBJ2-7 | TRBV10-1 | . | TGCGCCAGCAGTGAAGGCCAGGTTCGGGACATCTCCTACGAGCAGTACTTC | CASSEGQVRDISYEQYF
. | TRBJ2-3 | TRBV5-1 | TRBD1 | TGCGCCAGCAGTGTGGGGACAGAACTTTACACAGATACGCAGTATTTT | CASSVGTELYTDTQYF
. | TRBJ2-7 | TRBV11-2 | . | TGTGCCAGCAGCTTGGAGACAGTAGGAGACGAGCAGTACTTC | CASSLETVGDEQYF
once | TRBJ2-7 | TRBV13 | . | TGTGCCAGCAGCCCCACCGAGCGGACCACCTACGAGCAGTACTTC | CASSPTERTTYEQYF
. | TRBJ2-5 | TRBV6-1 | . | TGTGCCAGCAGCGGACTCGTCCAAGAGACCCAGTACTTC | CASSGLVQETQYF
. | TRBJ2-7 | TRBV19 | TRBD1 | TGTGCCAGTAGTATGACAGGGCCTAGCTACGAGCAGTACTTC | CASSMTGPSYEQYF
. | TRBJ2-7 | TRBV5-6 | TRBD1 | TGTGCCAGCAGCTTGAGAGAGGGGGCTGACGAGCAGTACTTC | CASSLREGADEQYF
. | TRBJ2-1 | TRBV10-3 | TRBD2 | TGTGCCATCAGGAGTAGCGGGGGCCCCCGGGATGAGCAGTTCTTC | CAIRSSGGPRDEQFF
. | TRBJ2-1 | TRBV19 | TRBD1 | TGTGCCAGCAGGATGGACAGGTGGAGCGATGAGCAGTTCTTC | CASRMDRWSDEQFF
. | TRBJ1-2 | TRBV5-1 | TRBD1 | TGCGCCAGCAGCTTGGTTGGGACAGGGTCCGACTATGGCTACACCTTC | CASSLVGTGSDYGYTF
. | TRBJ2-2 | TRBV7-2 | TRBD1 | TGTGCCAGCAGCACGACAGGGAAAGTGGCGAGGGCCGGGGAGCTGTTTTTT | CASSTTGKVARAGELFF
once | TRBJ2-3 | TRBV6-5 | . | TGTGCCAGCAGAGCTAGAGCCACAGATACGCAGTATTTT | CASRARATDTQYF
. | TRBJ2-5 | TRBV6-6 | TRBD2 | TGTGCCAGCATGACTAGCGGGCAAGAGACCCAGTACTTC | CASMTSGQETQYF
. | TRBJ1-5 | TRBV6-1 | TRBD1 | TGTGCCAGCAGTGCTGGACAGGGCGATCAGCCCCAGCATTTT | CASSAGQGDQPQHF
. | TRBJ1-5 | TRBV28 | . | TGTGCCAGCAGCCCCTCCAGGGTAGGGCTCTCCCAGCATTTT | CASSPSRVGLSQHF
. | TRBJ2-7 | TRBV27 | TRBD1 | TGTGCCAGCAGAACAGGGGCCCACGAGCAGTACTTC | CASRTGAHEQYF
. | TRBJ2-3 | TRBV5-1 | . | TGCGCCAGCAGCTGGGGGACTACAGGGATCGCAAACACAGATACGCAGTATTTT | CASSWGTTGIANTDTQYF
. | TRBJ2-3 | TRBV29-1 | . | TGCAGCGTTGAAGGCGGGACGGTAGATACGCAGTATTTT | CSVEGGTVDTQYF
once | TRBJ2-7 | TRBV28 | . | TGTGCCAGCAGTAAATCTTCCTACGAGCAGTACTTC | CASSKSSYEQYF
. | TRBJ2-4 | TRBV5-6 | . | TGTGCCAGCAGCTATAGGGGAGGCCACAAAAACATTCAGTACTTC | CASSYRGGHKNIQYF
. | TRBJ2-3 | TRBV7-8 | TRBD1 | TGTGCCAGCACAAACAGGGGGCTGACAGATACGCAGTATTTT | CASTNRGLTDTQYF